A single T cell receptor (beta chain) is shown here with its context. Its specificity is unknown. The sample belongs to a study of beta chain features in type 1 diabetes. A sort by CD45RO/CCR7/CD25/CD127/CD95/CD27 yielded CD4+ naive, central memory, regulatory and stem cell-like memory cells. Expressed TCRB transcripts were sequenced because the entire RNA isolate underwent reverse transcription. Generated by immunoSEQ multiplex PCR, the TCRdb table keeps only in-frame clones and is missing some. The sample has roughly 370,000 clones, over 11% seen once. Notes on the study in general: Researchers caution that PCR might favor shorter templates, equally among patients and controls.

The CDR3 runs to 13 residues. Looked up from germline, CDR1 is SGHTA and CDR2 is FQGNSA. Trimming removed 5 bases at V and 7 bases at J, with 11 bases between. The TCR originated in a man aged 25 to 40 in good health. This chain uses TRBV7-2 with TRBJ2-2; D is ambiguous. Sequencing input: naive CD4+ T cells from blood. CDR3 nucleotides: TGTGCCAGCAGCCCCCAGCTTGGCGGGGAGCTGTTTTTT. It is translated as CASSPQLGGELFF. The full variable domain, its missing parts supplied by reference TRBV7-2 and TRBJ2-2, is GAGVSQSPSNKVTEKGKDVELRCDPISGHTALYWYRQSLGQGLEFLIYFQGNSAPDKSGLPSDRFSAERTGGSVSTLTIQRTQQEDSAVYLCASSPQLGGELFFGEGSRLTVL.